This T cell receptor (beta chain) stems from a study of blood T cell repertoires in COVID-19. Sequenced by immunoSEQ multiplex PCR; TCRdb stores in-frame clones only, minus some. The sample lists some 89,000 clones, 76% occurring once. Germline V CDR1 and CDR2: SNHLY, FYNNEI. CDR3 size: 14 residues. Trimming removed 6 bases from V and 3 bases from J; junction bases left unmatched: 2. V is TRBV2 and J is TRBJ1-2; the match to TRBD1 covers 12 bases. The material sequenced was peripheral blood. This sequence was found in a man between 70 and 80 years old with acute or convalescent COVID-19. The CDR3 region has the DNA TGTGCCAGCAGGGGGACAGGGGGCGACTATGGCTACACCTTC. Amino acid sequence: CASRGTGGDYGYTF. The variable domain in full, with the rest retrieved from reference TRBV2 and TRBJ1-2, is EPEVTQTPSHQVTQMGQEVILRCVPISNHLYFYWYRQILGQKVEFLVSFYNNEISEKSEIFDDQFSVERPDGSNFTLKIRSTKLEDSAMYFCASRGTGGDYGYTFGSGTRLTVV.